Described below is a single TCR beta chain sequence and its context. Its antigen is currently unknown. The entry originates in a study of T cell responses to AZD1222 COVID-19 vaccine. Across the whole study: Second-dose groups at about 4 or about 12 weeks were pooled. Study results and caveats: Of the AZD1222 recipients, only 6 or 7 were seropositive at baseline. Spike-specific TCR breadth and depth grew following two AZD1222 doses.

The method was immunoSEQ multiplex PCR; TCRdb's version includes in-frame clones alone and lacks a portion of them. The sample records around 180,000 clones, about 86% being singletons. Germline CDR1 and CDR2: LNHDA and SQIVND (reference sequence). CDR3 length: 13 residues. V was cut by 3 bases and J by 5 bases, with 7 bases left in between. The V gene is TRBV19, the J gene TRBJ1-4; no firm D call. The receptor was isolated from an adult in good health. The material was peripheral blood, obtained on day 0 of AZD1222 vaccination. For the CDR3, the DNA is TGTGCCAGTAGTATCTCGGGGAATGAAAAACTGTTTTTT. This encodes CASSISGNEKLFF. The variable domain in full, with the rest retrieved from reference TRBV19 and TRBJ1-4, is DGGITQSPKYLFRKEGQNVTLSCEQNLNHDAMYWYRQDPGQGLRLIYYSQIVNDFQKGDIAEGYSVSREKKESFPLTVTSAQKNPTAFYLCASSISGNEKLFFGSGTQLSVL.